This entry lists 11 T cell receptor beta chains sequenced from one sample in a study of blood T cell repertoires in COVID-19. Sequencing used immunoSEQ multiplex PCR; TCRdb keeps in-frame clones, though not all of them. The table has over 250,000 clones, over 75% seen once. Sequences were obtained from peripheral blood. The receptor source for this set is a woman in her 50s with acute or convalescent COVID-19.

The CDR3, as DNA: TGTGCCAGCAGCGGGGGGACCTACGATGGAGCCAAAAACATTCAGTACTTC. Its translation is CASSGGTYDGAKNIQYF. J is TRBJ2-4 and V is TRBV5-4, with D perhaps matching TRBD2 (6 bases). Trimming shortened V by 4 bases and J by 0 bases, and 17 bases separated the two germline ends. CDR3 length equals 17 residues. In germline, CDR1 is SGHNT, CDR2 YYREEE (reference sequence).

The chain links TRBV7-3 to TRBJ1-1; D is undetermined. The CDR3 runs to 13 residues. Between the trimmed V and J ends, which lost 5 bases and 1 base, there was a span of 8 bases. Germline CDR1 SGHTA, CDR2 FQGTGA. CDR3 sequence (DNA): TGTGCCAGCAGCATGACAACGAACACTGAAGCTTTCTTT. Its protein product is CASSMTTNTEAFF.

The rearrangement links TRBV10-3 to TRBJ2-2, with 11 bases aligning to TRBD2. Germline V gene data show CDR1 as ENHRY and CDR2 as SYGVKD. This CDR3 has 17 amino acids. After removal of 3 bases from V and 3 bases from J, the junction contained 6 bases not matched to a gene. Here the CDR3 reads CAISEGGLAAYTGELFF. In nucleotides, the CDR3 is TGTGCCATCAGTGAAGGGGGACTAGCGGCCTACACCGGGGAGCTGTTTTTT.

J is TRBJ2-7 and V is TRBV25-1, with TRBD2 matching over 11 bases. Germline V gene sequence: CDR1 MGHDK, CDR2 SYGVNS. The V gene end was trimmed by 6 bases and the J gene end by 4 bases; junction bases not matched to a gene: 8. The CDR3 extends over 15 amino acids. CDR3 DNA: TGTGCCAGCAGACCCCTGGGGACTAGCGGATACGAGCAGTACTTC. Protein sequence: CASRPLGTSGYEQYF.

The chain couples TRBV7-8 to TRBJ1-5; unclear D gene. The ends were cut back, 2 bases at V and 5 bases at J, with 4 bases in the middle. The germline CDR1 and CDR2 sequences are SGHVS and FQNEAQ. This CDR3 is built from 12 residues. CDR3 coding DNA: TGTGCCAGCAGCTTATCTTATCAGCCCCAGCATTTT. It yields the protein CASSLSYQPQHF.

The chain joins TRBV18 to TRBJ1-5; D is unclear. Trimming removed 3 bases at V and 5 bases at J, with 8 bases between. CDR3 length equals 13 residues. The V gene's germline CDR1 is KGHSH and CDR2 LQKENI. The CDR3 region has the DNA TGTGCCAGCTCACCTCGGCAGGATCAGCCCCAGCATTTT. Residues: CASSPRQDQPQHF.

This rearrangement joins TRBV18 to TRBJ2-1, with 10 nucleotides matching TRBD2. Germline loops: CDR1 KGHSH, CDR2 LQKENI. With V trimmed by 3 bases and J by 3 bases, 2 bases remained unmatched. The CDR3 contains 15 residues. CDR3 residues: CASSPLAGDYNEQFF. CDR3 nucleotides: TGTGCCAGCTCACCGCTAGCGGGAGACTACAATGAGCAGTTCTTC.

The rearrangement joins TRBV9 to TRBJ2-7, with 8 positions matching TRBD2. The trim removed 0 bases at V and 0 bases at J, leaving 17 bases unmatched. The CDR3 is made up of 20 amino acids. Germline V gives CDR1 SGDLS, CDR2 YYNGEE. The chain's CDR3 is CASSVEGNPVSGTSSYEQYF. In nucleotides, the CDR3 is TGTGCCAGCAGCGTAGAGGGAAACCCCGTTAGCGGGACTAGCTCCTACGAGCAGTACTTC.

The CDR3 DNA reads as TGTGCCAGCAGCCGCTGGGGGGAGTGGAGTTCTGGGGCCAACGTCCTGACTTTC. Translated, it gives CASSRWGEWSSGANVLTF. The chain has TRBV28 and TRBJ2-6; a weak D match, TRBD2 (6 bases). There are 18 residues in the CDR3. The V and J ends lost 6 bases and 1 base respectively, with 19 bases between them. Germline CDR1 is MDHEN and CDR2 is SYDVKM.

The chain is built from TRBV30 and TRBJ2-7, with TRBD2 identical over 13 bases. The germline CDR1 and CDR2 sequences are GTSNPN and SVGIG (reference sequence). The CDR3 spans 14 residues. V lost 5 bases, J lost 1 base, and 2 bases stayed unmatched. Here the CDR3 reads CAWAGLAGSYEQYF. Here the CDR3 DNA reads TGTGCCTGGGCGGGACTAGCGGGGTCCTACGAGCAGTACTTC.

This clone was counted a single time. This sample includes further DNA sequences coding for the same CDR3. The chain links TRBV5-1 to TRBJ2-1; TRBD2 matches at 7 bases. The CDR3 totals 14 residues. Germline V gives CDR1 SGHRS, CDR2 YFSETQ. With V trimmed by 4 bases and J by 0 bases, 1 base remained unmatched. CDR3 DNA: TGCGCCAGCAGCGGCGGGAGCTCCTACAATGAGCAGTTCTTC. Its translation: CASSGGSSYNEQFF.